This TCR beta chain came from a study of Ad26.COV2.S vaccination and SARS-CoV-2 variants. In the study overall: The donor participated in the COV1001 trial, in its Ad26.COV2.S arm. The study gave Ad26.COV2.S intramuscularly, once or twice 56 days apart. The study's findings and limits: Substantial breadth was reportedly displayed by spike-specific CD8+ and CD4+ T cell responses after vaccination.

With respect to this clone: The antigen is not known.

The sample's treatment: roughly 19 received Ad26.COV2.S at low or high dose, single or two shots; 5 received placebo; per-sample allocation not given. After the first vaccine or placebo injection, samples were drawn on day 63. Germline V gene lookup returns CDR1 SGHRS and CDR2 YFSETQ. The CDR3 consists of 15 residues. V lost 1 base and J lost 5; bases outside the gene matches: 6. TCRdb keeps only in-frame clones here, not all; method: immunoSEQ multiplex PCR. This table holds some 330,000 clones, about 90% found once. The sample in question was peripheral blood, obtained in a trial of Ad26.COV2.S vaccine versus placebo. The chain joins TRBV5-1 to TRBJ1-1, with 9 bases aligning to TRBD1. The clonotype was recovered from a person aged 18-60 years who received the Ad26.COV2.S COVID-19 vaccine or a placebo. The CDR3 DNA sequence: TGCGCCAGCAGCTTGTTGTGGACAGGGGATACTGAAGCTTTCTTT. Translating gives CASSLLWTGDTEAFF. Together with reference TRBV5-1 and TRBJ1-1, the CDR3 gives the full variable domain: KAGVTQTPRYLIKTRGQQVTLSCSPISGHRSVSWYQQTPGQGLQFLFEYFSETQRNKGNFPGRFSGRQFSNSRSEMNVSTLELGDSALYLCASSLLWTGDTEAFFGQGTRLTVV.